This T cell receptor (beta chain) was sequenced in a study of beta chain features in type 1 diabetes. Of the isolated RNA, all was reverse transcribed, and so the sequenced material was expressed TCRB transcripts. Assay used: immunoSEQ multiplex PCR; TCRdb lists only in-frame clones, some missing. The data contain hundreds of thousands of clones, around 15% of them singletons. The sequenced sample was naive CD4+ T cells from blood. The receptor was isolated from a man aged 18 to 35 in good health.

CDR3 sequence: CASSLSGFDYEQYF. The CDR3 bases are TGTGCCAGCAGCTTATCGGGGTTCGACTACGAGCAGTACTTC. V and J are TRBV7-3 and TRBJ2-7, with D maybe TRBD2 (5 bases). Trimming left V 2 bases short and J 3 bases short, with 11 bases between. CDR3 size: 14 residues. CDR1 is SGHTA, CDR2 FQGTGA, per germline.